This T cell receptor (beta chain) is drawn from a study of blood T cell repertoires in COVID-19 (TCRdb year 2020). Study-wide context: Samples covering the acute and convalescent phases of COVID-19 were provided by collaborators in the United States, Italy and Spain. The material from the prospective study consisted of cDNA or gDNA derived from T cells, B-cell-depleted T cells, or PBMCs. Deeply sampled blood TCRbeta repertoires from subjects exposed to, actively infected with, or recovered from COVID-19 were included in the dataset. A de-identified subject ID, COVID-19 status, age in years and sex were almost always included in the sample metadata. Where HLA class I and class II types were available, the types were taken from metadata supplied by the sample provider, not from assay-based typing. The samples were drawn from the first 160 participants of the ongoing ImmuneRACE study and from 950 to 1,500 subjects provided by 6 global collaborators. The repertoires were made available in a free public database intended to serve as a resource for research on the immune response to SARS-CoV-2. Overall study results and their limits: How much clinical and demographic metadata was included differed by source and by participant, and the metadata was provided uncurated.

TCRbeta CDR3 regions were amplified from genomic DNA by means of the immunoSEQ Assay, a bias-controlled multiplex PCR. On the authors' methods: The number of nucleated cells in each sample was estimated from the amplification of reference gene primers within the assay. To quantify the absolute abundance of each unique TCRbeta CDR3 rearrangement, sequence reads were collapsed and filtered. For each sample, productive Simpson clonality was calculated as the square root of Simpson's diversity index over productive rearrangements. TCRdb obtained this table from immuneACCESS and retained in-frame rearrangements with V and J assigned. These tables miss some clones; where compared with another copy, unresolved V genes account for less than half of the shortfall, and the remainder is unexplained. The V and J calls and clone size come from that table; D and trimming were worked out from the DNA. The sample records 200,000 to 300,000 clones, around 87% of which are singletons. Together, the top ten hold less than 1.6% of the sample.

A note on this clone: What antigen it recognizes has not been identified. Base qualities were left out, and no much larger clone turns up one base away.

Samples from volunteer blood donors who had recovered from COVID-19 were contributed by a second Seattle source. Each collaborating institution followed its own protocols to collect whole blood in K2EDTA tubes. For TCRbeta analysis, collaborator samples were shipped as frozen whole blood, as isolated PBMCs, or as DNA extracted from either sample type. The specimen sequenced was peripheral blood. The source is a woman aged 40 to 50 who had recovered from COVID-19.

At the DNA level, the sequence is TGTGCCAGCAGCGACCACAGGGGTGACGGTGAAAAACTGTTTTTT. Its translation is CASSDHRGDGEKLFF. The V and J genes are TRBV9 and TRBJ1-4, and 7 bases in between align with TRBD1. The germline V gene provides CDR1 SGDLS and CDR2 YYNGEE. Trimming takes 3 bases off V and 7 bases off J; junction bases not matched to a gene: 9. The CDR3 covers 15 residues, taking in both the cysteine and the phenylalanine. Only the CDR3 DNA is retained, 45 bases long and in frame from the first base.